This note documents a single T cell receptor beta chain sequence. Its antigen is unidentified. This entry comes from a study of shared clonotypes between healthy human individuals. Study background: CD4 naive and memory got three plates each, CD8 naive two, CD8 memory one. Study-wide findings and caveats: Clonotypes shared by all four sorted-subset donors had higher generation probabilities than non-shared clonotypes.

The CDR3 spans 16 residues. CDR1 is SGDLS and CDR2 is YYNGEE in the germline V gene. Unmatched junction bases numbered 5, after V lost 4 bases and J lost 4 bases. Study processing details: Because ImmunoSEQ provided only junction sequences with no quality scores, the filtering differed. Clones were read by immunoSEQ multiplex PCR, and TCRdb kept only the in-frame ones, dropping some. That table furnishes V, J and clone size, whereas the DNA furnished D and trimming. The profile shows 2 million to 2.5 million clones, about 93% of them singletons. CD45RO negativity and positive selection for CCR7 defined naive CD8 cells, a population that excluded terminally differentiated effector memory CD45RA+ cells.

This sequence originates from a man younger than 35 in good health. Some clones in this sample may be carry-over from other donors' samples. The V and J genes are TRBV9 and TRBJ2-1; 13 nucleotides agree with TRBD2. Sequenced sample: naive CD8+ T cells from PBMCs. The CDR3 DNA reads TGTGCCAGCAGCTCCAGGACTAGCGGGAGTTACAATGAGCAGTTCTTC. Translated: CASSSRTSGSYNEQFF.